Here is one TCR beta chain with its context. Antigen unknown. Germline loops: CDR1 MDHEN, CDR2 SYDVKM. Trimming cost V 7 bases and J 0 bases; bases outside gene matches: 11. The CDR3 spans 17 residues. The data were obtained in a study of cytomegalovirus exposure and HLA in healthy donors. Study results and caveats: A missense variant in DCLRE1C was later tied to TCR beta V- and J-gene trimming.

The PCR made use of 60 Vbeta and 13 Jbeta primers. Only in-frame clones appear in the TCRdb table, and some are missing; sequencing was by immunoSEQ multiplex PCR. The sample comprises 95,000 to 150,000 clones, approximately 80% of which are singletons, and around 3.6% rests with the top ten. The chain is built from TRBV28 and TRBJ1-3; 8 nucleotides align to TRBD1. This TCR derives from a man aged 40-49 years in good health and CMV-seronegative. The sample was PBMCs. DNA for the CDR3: TGTGCCAGCAAGTCCGGGACAGGATTTCTCTCTGGAAACACCATATATTTT. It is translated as CASKSGTGFLSGNTIYF.